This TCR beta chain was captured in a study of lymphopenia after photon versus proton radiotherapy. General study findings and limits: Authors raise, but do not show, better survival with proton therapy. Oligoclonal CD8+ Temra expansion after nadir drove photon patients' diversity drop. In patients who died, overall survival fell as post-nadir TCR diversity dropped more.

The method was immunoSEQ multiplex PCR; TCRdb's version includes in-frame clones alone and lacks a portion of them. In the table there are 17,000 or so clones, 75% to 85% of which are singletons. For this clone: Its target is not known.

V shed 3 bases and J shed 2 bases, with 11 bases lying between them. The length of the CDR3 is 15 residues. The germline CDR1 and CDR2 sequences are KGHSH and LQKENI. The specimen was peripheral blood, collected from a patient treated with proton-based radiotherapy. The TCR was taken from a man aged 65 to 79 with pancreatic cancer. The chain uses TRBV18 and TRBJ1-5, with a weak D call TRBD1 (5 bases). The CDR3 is CASSPQGDGNQPQHF. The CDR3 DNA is TGTGCCAGCTCACCTCAGGGTGACGGCAATCAGCCCCAGCATTTT.